The clone carrying this T cell receptor beta chain was counted once. This sample is drawn from a study of cytomegalovirus exposure and HLA in healthy donors. The germline V and J ends were trimmed by 2 bases and 0 bases, with 13 bases remaining between them. The CDR3 extends over 16 amino acids. Germline V lookup: CDR1 SGDLS, CDR2 YYNGEE. TCRdb's copy holds only in-frame clones and misses some; the assay was immunoSEQ multiplex PCR. The sample gives tens of thousands of clones, 91% of which show up once; 2% to 2.5% is in the top ten. Specimen: PBMCs. This clonotype originated in a woman aged 30 to 39 in good health and CMV-seronegative. The chain is built from TRBV9 and TRBJ2-3, with a possible D match to TRBD2 (7 bases). DNA of the CDR3: TGTGCCAGCAGCGTGGGGGGGCGGATCAGCACAGATACGCAGTATTTT. Translated: CASSVGGRISTDTQYF.